The 2 T cell receptor beta chains below were found in one sample sequenced in a study of blood T cell repertoires in COVID-19. Sequencing was performed with immunoSEQ multiplex PCR; in TCRdb, only in-frame clones are kept and a portion is missing. The sample includes about 300,000 clones, around 90% seen only once; the top ten take less than 2%. Sequenced sample: PBMCs or T cells enriched from blood (not recorded which). These receptors were obtained from a woman aged 40 to 49 who had recovered from COVID-19.

V gene TRBV19 combines with J gene TRBJ1-2, with 7 positions matching TRBD1. The CDR3 is made up of 13 amino acids. V lost 5 bases, J lost 3 bases, and 3 bases stayed unmatched. Germline V CDR1 and CDR2: LNHDA, SQIVND (reference sequence). Written as DNA, the CDR3 is TGTGCCAGTAGTGTCGACAGGGACTATGGCTACACCTTC. Translating gives CASSVDRDYGYTF.

The CDR3: CASSIRDMHCGELFF. Here the CDR3 DNA reads TGTGCCAGCAGCATCCGGGACATGCATTGCGGGGAGCTGTTTTTT. This rearrangement joins TRBV21-1 to TRBJ2-2; TRBD1, the table's D call, was not compared with the DNA. TRBV21-1 constitutes a pseudogene. This CDR3 region has 15 residues.